The TCR beta chain described here comes from a study of cytomegalovirus exposure and HLA in healthy donors. The length of the CDR3 is 17 residues. Germline V gives CDR1 SGDLS, CDR2 YYNGEE. The V gene lost 0 bases and the J gene lost 3 bases, with 18 bases spanning the gap. Use of 60 Vbeta and 13 Jbeta primers characterized the PCR. TCRdb's copy holds only in-frame clones and misses some; the assay was immunoSEQ multiplex PCR. The top ten clones hold 4.5% to 6% of a sample with roughly 200,000 clones, around 81% of them seen once. Sequenced material: PBMCs. This chain joins TRBV9 and TRBJ1-1, with D possibly matching TRBD1 (5 bases). This sequence originates from a man in his forties in good health and CMV-seronegative. For the CDR3, the DNA is TGTGCCAGCAGCGTAGGGCCAACAGGCTTAGGGTACACTGAAGCTTTCTTT. This sequence encodes CASSVGPTGLGYTEAFF.